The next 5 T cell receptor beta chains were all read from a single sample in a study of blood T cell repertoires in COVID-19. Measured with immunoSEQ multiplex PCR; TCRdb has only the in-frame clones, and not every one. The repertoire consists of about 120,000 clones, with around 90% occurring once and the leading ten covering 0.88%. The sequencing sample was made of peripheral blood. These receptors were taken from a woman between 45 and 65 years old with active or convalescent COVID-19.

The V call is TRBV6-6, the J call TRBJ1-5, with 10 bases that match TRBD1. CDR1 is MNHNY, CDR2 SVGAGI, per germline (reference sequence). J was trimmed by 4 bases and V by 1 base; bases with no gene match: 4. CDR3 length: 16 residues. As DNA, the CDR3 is TGTGCCAGCAGTTACTATCCGGGACAGGGGAATCAGCCCCAGCATTTT. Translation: CASSYYPGQGNQPQHF.

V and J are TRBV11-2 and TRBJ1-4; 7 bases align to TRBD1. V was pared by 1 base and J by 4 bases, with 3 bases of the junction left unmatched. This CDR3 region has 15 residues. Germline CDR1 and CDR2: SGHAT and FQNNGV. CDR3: CASSLGGTVNEKLFF. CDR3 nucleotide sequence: TGTGCCAGCAGCTTAGGGGGGACAGTTAATGAAAAACTGTTTTTT.

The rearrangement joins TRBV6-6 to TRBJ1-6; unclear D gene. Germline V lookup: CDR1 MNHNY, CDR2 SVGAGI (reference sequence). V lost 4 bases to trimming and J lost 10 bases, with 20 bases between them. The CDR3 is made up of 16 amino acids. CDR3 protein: CASSLTGSPSRSPLHF. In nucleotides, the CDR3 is TGTGCCAGCAGTTTAACTGGGTCCCCATCCAGGTCACCCCTCCACTTT.

The CDR3 DNA is TGTGCCAGCAGTTTGTCCCCGGAGGTAGATACGCAGTATTTT. It is translated as CASSLSPEVDTQYF. This chain uses TRBV27 with TRBJ2-3, with TRBD2 as a possible D gene (5 bases). Trimming left V 3 bases short and J 5 bases short, with 12 bases between. The CDR3 runs to 14 residues. The germline V gene has CDR1 MNHEY and CDR2 SMNVEV (reference sequence).

This chain's CDR3 is CASNAGGSYNSPLHF. In DNA form, the CDR3 reads TGTGCCAGCAATGCAGGGGGCTCCTATAATTCACCCCTCCACTTT. V is TRBV6-5 and J is TRBJ1-6; 7 bases are shared with TRBD1. After removal of 7 bases from V and 0 bases from J, the junction contained 3 bases not matched to a gene. Germline V gene data show CDR1 as MNHEY and CDR2 as SVGAGI. CDR3 length equals 15 residues.